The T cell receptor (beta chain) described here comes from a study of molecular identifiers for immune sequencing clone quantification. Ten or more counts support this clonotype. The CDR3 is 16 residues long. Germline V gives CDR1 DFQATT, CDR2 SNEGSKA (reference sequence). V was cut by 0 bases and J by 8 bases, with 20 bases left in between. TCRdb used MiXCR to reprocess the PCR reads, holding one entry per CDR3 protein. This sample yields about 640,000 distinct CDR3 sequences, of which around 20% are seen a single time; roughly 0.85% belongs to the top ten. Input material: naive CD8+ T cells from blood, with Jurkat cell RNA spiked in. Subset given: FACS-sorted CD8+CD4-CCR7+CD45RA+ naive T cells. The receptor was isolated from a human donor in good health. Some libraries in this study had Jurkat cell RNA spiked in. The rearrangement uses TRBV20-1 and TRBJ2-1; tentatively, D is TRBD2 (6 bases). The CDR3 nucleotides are TGCAGTGCTAGAGATGCCCCGGGACTGGGTATCTATGAGCAGTTCTTC. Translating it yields CSARDAPGLGIYEQFF.